These 18 T cell receptor beta chains came from one sample sequenced in a study of STAT5B mutations in CD4+ large granular lymphocyte leukemia. Repertoires were generated with immunoSEQ multiplex PCR, while TCRdb's copy carries only in-frame clones and drops some. The sample has around 33,000 clones, about 77% seen once. Sequenced sample: CD4+ T cells from blood buffy coats. All receptors derive from a human donor in good health.

The chain employs TRBV5-1 and TRBJ1-2; D remains unclear. The length of the CDR3 is 15 residues. The V end was cut by 0 bases, the J end by 4 bases, with 13 bases between. The germline gives CDR1 SGHRS, CDR2 YFSETQ. CDR3 protein: CASSLGGGGSYGYTF. CDR3 coding DNA: TGCGCCAGCAGCTTGGGAGGTGGAGGGAGCTATGGCTACACCTTC.

This chain connects TRBV7-2 to TRBJ1-3, with D unresolved. The V end was cut by 5 bases, the J end by 3 bases, with 8 bases between. CDR3 length: 13 residues. Germline CDR1 SGHTA, CDR2 FQGNSA. The CDR3 sequence: CASSQDGGNTIYF. Here the CDR3 DNA reads TGTGCCAGCAGCCAGGACGGTGGAAACACCATATATTTT.

This chain links TRBV19 with TRBJ2-1; 10 bases map to TRBD2. Germline V gene lookup returns CDR1 LNHDA and CDR2 SQIVND (reference sequence). The CDR3 sequence is 16 residues long. Trimming at V came to 4 bases and at J to 0 bases, leaving 3 bases not matched to a gene. CDR3 in amino acids: CASSTSGGSSYNEQFF. CDR3 in DNA: TGTGCCAGTAGTACTAGCGGGGGAAGCTCCTACAATGAGCAGTTCTTC.

V usage is TRBV27 and J usage is TRBJ2-1; 11 bases align to TRBD2. V was clipped by 5 bases and J by 8 bases; unmatched bases: 8. Germline CDR1 and CDR2: MNHEY and SMNVEV (reference sequence). This CDR3 comprises 15 residues. CDR3 DNA sequence: TGTGCCAGCAGTCATACTAGCGGGAGATGGCATGAGCAGTTCTTC. Its protein product is CASSHTSGRWHEQFF.

CDR3 in amino acids: CASSSSPHVRLGETQYF. In DNA form, the CDR3 reads TGTGCCAGCAGCTCCAGTCCCCATGTCAGGCTGGGGGAGACCCAGTACTTC. V is TRBV7-2 and J is TRBJ2-5, with D unresolved. CDR1 is SGHTA and CDR2 is FQGNSA in the germline V gene. Trimming removed 4 bases at V and 5 bases at J, with 23 bases between. CDR3 length: 17 residues. The entire variable domain, with the rest obtained from reference TRBV7-2 and TRBJ2-5, is as follows: GAGVSQSPSNKVTEKGKDVELRCDPISGHTALYWYRQSLGQGLEFLIYFQGNSAPDKSGLPSDRFSAERTGGSVSTLTIQRTQQEDSAVYLCASSSSPHVRLGETQYFGPGTRLLVL.

This clone was recorded a few times. The chain combines TRBV30 with TRBJ2-5; 8 positions match TRBD2. The CDR3 extends over 15 amino acids. The germline gives CDR1 GTSNPN, CDR2 SVGIG (reference sequence). J gave up 5 bases and V 3 bases, and 11 bases lay outside the gene matches. CDR3 region: CAWRGGSGVWETQYF. The CDR3 DNA is TGTGCCTGGAGGGGGGGTAGCGGGGTCTGGGAGACCCAGTACTTC.

The rearrangement joins TRBV14 to TRBJ2-1; D not resolved. The germline V gene has CDR1 SGHDN and CDR2 FVKESK. Trimming took 2 bases from V and 10 from J, leaving 6 bases between them. This CDR3 is built from 11 residues. This CDR3 is CASSQMVEQFF. For the CDR3, the DNA is TGTGCCAGCAGCCAAATGGTGGAGCAGTTCTTC.

The chain uses TRBV30 and TRBJ1-3, with D uncertain. This CDR3 has 14 residues. Between the trimmed V and J ends, which lost 4 bases and 0 bases, there was a span of 10 bases. Germline V gives CDR1 GTSNPN, CDR2 SVGIG (reference sequence). CDR3 loop: CAWISTRSGNTIYF. CDR3 coding DNA: TGTGCCTGGATAAGCACCCGCTCTGGAAACACCATATATTTT.

The gene calls are TRBV6-1 and TRBJ1-5; 9 bases line up with TRBD1. The CDR3 is made up of 15 amino acids. The V segment lost 2 bases and the J segment 12 bases; nucleotides outside the gene matches: 11. Germline assignment: CDR1 MNHNS and CDR2 SASEGT. The DNA for the CDR3 is TGTGCCAGCAGTGAAAGGGACAGGGTAAATCATAACCAGCATTTT. Translated, it gives CASSERDRVNHNQHF.

As to this clone: One end of the junction varies from germline; a read error may be responsible. J is TRBJ2-7 and V is TRBV5-1; 7 nucleotides line up with TRBD1. Germline CDR1 SGHRS, CDR2 YFSETQ. There are 14 residues in the CDR3. As DNA, the CDR3 is TGCGTCAGCAGCTTGGGACAGTCGTCCTACGAGCAGTACTTC. This sequence encodes CVSSLGQSSYEQYF.

The rearrangement joins TRBV4-3 to TRBJ1-4; a possible D gene is TRBD1 (5 bases). The germline V gene has CDR1 LGHNA and CDR2 YSLEER. The V and J ends lost 0 bases and 7 bases respectively, with 12 bases between them. The CDR3 totals 15 residues. Here the CDR3 DNA reads TGCGCCAGCAGCCAAGATAGCGGGGGAGGTGAAAAACTGTTTTTT. Its translation is CASSQDSGGGEKLFF.

The chain has TRBV19 and TRBJ2-3; D tentatively fits TRBD1 or TRBD2 (6 bases each). Germline CDR1 LNHDA, CDR2 SQIVND (reference sequence). Trimming took 3 bases from V and 0 from J, leaving 10 bases between them. CDR3 length equals 15 residues. Here the CDR3 DNA reads TGTGCCAGTAGTATTGGGGGGCCAAGCACAGATACGCAGTATTTT. Its protein is CASSIGGPSTDTQYF. Filled out from reference TRBV19 and TRBJ2-3, the complete variable domain reads DGGITQSPKYLFRKEGQNVTLSCEQNLNHDAMYWYRQDPGQGLRLIYYSQIVNDFQKGDIAEGYSVSREKKESFPLTVTSAQKNPTAFYLCASSIGGPSTDTQYFGPGTRLTVL.

This clone occurred once. This chain uses TRBV7-2 with TRBJ2-7; D call uncertain. The V gene's germline CDR1 is SGHTA and CDR2 FQGNSA. The CDR3 runs to 11 residues. V was cut by 3 bases and J by 7 bases, with 7 bases left in between. In DNA, the CDR3 is TGTGCCAGCAGCTTTGGGCCGGAGCAGTACTTC. It specifies CASSFGPEQYF.

V is TRBV5-1 and J is TRBJ2-5; D may match TRBD1 or TRBD2 (5 bases each). Trimming shortened V by 4 bases and J by 2 bases, and 9 bases separated the two germline ends. CDR3 length: 13 residues. Germline V gives CDR1 SGHRS, CDR2 YFSETQ. Written as DNA, the CDR3 is TGCGCCAGCAGCGCCGGGGCACAAGAGACCCAGTACTTC. Encoded protein: CASSAGAQETQYF.

This clone has more than one count but fewer than ten. V is TRBV28 and J is TRBJ1-5; 7 bases line up with TRBD1. Trimming at V came to 6 bases and at J to 5 bases, leaving 10 bases not matched to a gene. Germline V gene lookup returns CDR1 MDHEN and CDR2 SYDVKM. CDR3 length equals 15 residues. Here the CDR3 reads CASSLTGRADQPQHF. DNA for the CDR3: TGTGCCAGCAGCCTGACAGGGAGGGCGGATCAGCCCCAGCATTTT.

This clone was seen just once. The genes are TRBV11-2 and TRBJ2-1, with TRBD2 identical over 9 bases. The CDR3 length is 15 residues. After removal of 5 bases from V and 9 bases from J, the junction contained 11 bases not matched to a gene. Germline V CDR1 and CDR2: SGHAT, FQNNGV. The CDR3 loop is CASSTRAGGPLEQFF. Written as DNA, the CDR3 is TGTGCCAGCAGCACACGGGCGGGAGGGCCGCTTGAGCAGTTCTTC.

The chain couples TRBV6-1 to TRBJ1-2; 8 nucleotides align to TRBD1. This CDR3 is 14 amino acids long. V was clipped by 6 bases and J by 7 bases; unmatched bases: 10. Germline-derived CDR1 and CDR2 are MNHNS and SASEGT. CDR3 nucleotide sequence: TGTGCCAGCAGCGGACAGGGTTCCACTATTGGCTACACCTTC. Its protein product is CASSGQGSTIGYTF.

The J gene is TRBJ2-1, the V gene TRBV5-1; 8 bases match TRBD1. Trimming cost V 0 bases and J 5 bases; bases outside gene matches: 4. The CDR3 spans 15 residues. Germline loops: CDR1 SGHRS, CDR2 YFSETQ. As DNA, the CDR3 is TGCGCCAGCAGCTTGGCGGGACAGGATAACAATGAGCAGTTCTTC. Its protein product is CASSLAGQDNNEQFF.